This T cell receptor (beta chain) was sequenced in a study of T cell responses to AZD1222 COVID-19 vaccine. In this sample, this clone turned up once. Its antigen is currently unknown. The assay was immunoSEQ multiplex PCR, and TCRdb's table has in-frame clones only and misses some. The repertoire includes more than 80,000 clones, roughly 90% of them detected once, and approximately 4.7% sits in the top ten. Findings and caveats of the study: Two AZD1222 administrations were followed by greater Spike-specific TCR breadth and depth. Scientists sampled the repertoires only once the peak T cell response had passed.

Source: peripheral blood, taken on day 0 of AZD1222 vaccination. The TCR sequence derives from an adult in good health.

The CDR3 region is CASSRGTASYGYTF. DNA for the CDR3: TGTGCCAGCAGTCGCGGGACGGCAAGCTATGGCTACACCTTC. The chain combines TRBV5-5 with TRBJ1-2, with a weak D call TRBD1 (5 bases). The germline gives CDR1 SGHKS, CDR2 YYEKEE (reference sequence). V lost 5 bases, J lost 4 bases, and 15 bases lay in between. The CDR3 consists of 14 residues.